Below are 13 T cell receptor beta chains sequenced from a single sample in a study of OX40 agonist ivuxolimab in advanced cancers. Library prep was done by the immunoSEQ multiplex PCR assay. The source is immuneACCESS, and TCRdb retained only in-frame sequences with V and J called. Part of the clones is not carried over; for the studies checked, unresolved V genes explain less than half of this, and the remainder is unexplained. The sample table records 45,000 to 50,000 clones; 80% to 85% of these occur just once. 7.3% of the sample is in the top ten clones. The material was CD4+ or CD8+ T cells sorted from blood, obtained in a trial of the OX40 agonist ivuxolimab. The receptors originated from an adult with an advanced solid tumor such as melanoma, head and neck, liver or kidney cancer.

The J gene is TRBJ1-5, the V gene TRBV2, with TRBD1 identical over 9 bases. V shed 0 bases and J 4 bases; nucleotides not matched to a gene: 10. Germline V gene sequence: CDR1 SNHLY, CDR2 FYNNEI. The CDR3 is made up of 18 amino acids. DNA for the CDR3: TGTGCCAGCAGTGAAGCGGACCCCCGGGACAGGGATAATCAGCCCCAGCATTTT. Amino acid sequence: CASSEADPRDRDNQPQHF. The full variable domain, with the rest looked up from reference TRBV2 and TRBJ1-5, is EPEVTQTPSHQVTQMGQEVILRCVPISNHLYFYWYRQILGQKVEFLVSFYNNEISEKSEIFDDQFSVERPDGSNFTLKIRSTKLEDSAMYFCASSEADPRDRDNQPQHFGDGTRLSIL.

This chain links TRBV5-6 with TRBJ2-7, with 10 bases identical to TRBD2. This CDR3 spans 12 amino acids. The V segment lost 4 bases and the J segment 7 bases; nucleotides outside the gene matches: 2. Germline V gene sequence: CDR1 SGHDT, CDR2 YYEEEE. CDR3 coding DNA: TGTGCCAGCAGCCCGGGACTAGCGGAGCAGTACTTC. Translation gives CASSPGLAEQYF.

The V and J genes are TRBV27 and TRBJ1-1, with TRBD1 as a possible D gene (6 bases). The CDR3 loop spans 16 amino acids. The V gene lost 5 bases and the J gene lost 2 bases, with 18 bases spanning the gap. The V gene's germline CDR1 is MNHEY and CDR2 SMNVEV (reference sequence). The CDR3 region has the DNA TGTGCCAGCAGTCCCTCGGTGGGGGGCTATAACACTGAAGCTTTCTTT. This encodes CASSPSVGGYNTEAFF.

The genes are TRBV2 and TRBJ2-1, with 13 bases fitting TRBD2. This CDR3 contains 17 residues. CDR1 is SNHLY and CDR2 is FYNNEI in the germline V gene. With V trimmed by 6 bases and J by 5 bases, 10 bases remained unmatched. In DNA, the CDR3 is TGTGCCAGCAGGGGGCTGGGTGGACTAGCGGGAGACAATGAGCAGTTCTTC. Translation: CASRGLGGLAGDNEQFF.

V gene TRBV6-1 combines with J gene TRBJ2-3, with 7 bases fitting TRBD2. Trimming took 8 bases from V and 8 from J; bases not matched to a gene: 10. This CDR3 is built from 13 residues. Germline V gene lookup returns CDR1 MNHNS and CDR2 SASEGT. CDR3 in DNA: TGTGCCAGCGGTGCGGGAGCCCAGCCTACGCAGTATTTT. Translated, it gives CASGAGAQPTQYF.

V and J are TRBV6-5 and TRBJ1-2; TRBD1 matches at 9 bases. The germline V gene has CDR1 MNHEY and CDR2 SVGAGI. The CDR3 is made up of 14 amino acids. With V trimmed by 3 bases and J by 7 bases, 6 bases remained unmatched. CDR3 region: CASSYTGGQGGYTF. For the CDR3, the DNA is TGTGCCAGCAGTTATACCGGGGGACAGGGTGGCTACACCTTC.

The V and J genes are TRBV5-6 and TRBJ1-4; TRBD1 is a possible D gene (5 bases). Per germline, CDR1 SGHDT and CDR2 YYEEEE. Trimming left V 4 bases short and J 7 bases short, with 17 bases between. There are 15 residues in the CDR3. In DNA form, the CDR3 reads TGTGCCAGCAGCGCTGCCGGGACCCGGAGTGAAAAACTGTTTTTT. It is translated as CASSAAGTRSEKLFF.

The chain has TRBV14 and TRBJ1-5, with a weak D call TRBD1 (6 bases). This CDR3 region has 14 residues. Germline V gene lookup returns CDR1 SGHDN and CDR2 FVKESK. Trimming left V 4 bases short and J 10 bases short, with 17 bases between. Here the CDR3 DNA reads TGTGCCAGCAGCCCTGGTCAGGGGACGATTCCCCAGCATTTT. It translates to CASSPGQGTIPQHF.

The rearrangement joins TRBV5-1 to TRBJ2-2, with 8 bases lining up with TRBD1. Germline V gene lookup returns CDR1 SGHRS and CDR2 YFSETQ. The length of the CDR3 is 16 residues. V lost 4 bases to trimming and J lost 5 bases; unmatched junction nucleotides: 10. CDR3 residues: CASSLGRQGRTGELFF. In DNA, the CDR3 is TGCGCCAGCAGCCTGGGTCGACAGGGGAGGACCGGGGAGCTGTTTTTT. Full variable domain (remainder filled in from reference TRBV5-1 and TRBJ2-2): KAGVTQTPRYLIKTRGQQVTLSCSPISGHRSVSWYQQTPGQGLQFLFEYFSETQRNKGNFPGRFSGRQFSNSRSEMNVSTLELGDSALYLCASSLGRQGRTGELFFGEGSRLTVL.

CDR3 region: CASSLPWGVTGLYEQYF. The CDR3 DNA sequence: TGTGCCAGCAGCTTACCCTGGGGGGTAACAGGCCTATACGAGCAGTACTTC. The chain joins TRBV7-2 to TRBJ2-7, with a weak D call TRBD2 (6 bases). The germline V gene encodes CDR1 SGHTA and CDR2 FQGNSA. Trimming cost V 2 bases and J 4 bases, with 21 bases left between them. This CDR3 region has 17 residues.

CDR3 DNA sequence: TGTGCCAGCAGCCCGTGGGGTAGCGGGCGAAGCAACATTCAGTACTTC. Its translation is CASSPWGSGRSNIQYF. The J gene is TRBJ2-4, the V gene TRBV4-2; 7 positions agree with TRBD2. Germline V lookup: CDR1 LGHNA, CDR2 YNFKEQ. CDR3 length: 16 amino acids. Trimming took 4 bases from V and 7 from J; bases not matched to a gene: 13.

The chain has TRBV18 and TRBJ1-3, with 9 positions matching TRBD1. From germline, CDR1 is KGHSH and CDR2 LQKENI. The CDR3 runs 15 residues. V lost 3 bases and J lost 3; bases outside the gene matches: 3. Written as DNA, the CDR3 is TGTGCCAGCTCACCCCAGGACAGGGGTGGAAACACCATATATTTT. Translating gives CASSPQDRGGNTIYF.

V usage is TRBV27 and J usage is TRBJ2-1; D remains unclear. The V and J ends lost 10 bases and 0 bases respectively, with 10 bases between them. The germline V gene encodes CDR1 MNHEY and CDR2 SMNVEV (reference sequence). The CDR3 sequence is 13 residues long. The CDR3 here is CATSLSSYNEQFF. The CDR3 nucleotides are TGTGCCACCAGCTTGAGCTCCTACAATGAGCAGTTCTTC.